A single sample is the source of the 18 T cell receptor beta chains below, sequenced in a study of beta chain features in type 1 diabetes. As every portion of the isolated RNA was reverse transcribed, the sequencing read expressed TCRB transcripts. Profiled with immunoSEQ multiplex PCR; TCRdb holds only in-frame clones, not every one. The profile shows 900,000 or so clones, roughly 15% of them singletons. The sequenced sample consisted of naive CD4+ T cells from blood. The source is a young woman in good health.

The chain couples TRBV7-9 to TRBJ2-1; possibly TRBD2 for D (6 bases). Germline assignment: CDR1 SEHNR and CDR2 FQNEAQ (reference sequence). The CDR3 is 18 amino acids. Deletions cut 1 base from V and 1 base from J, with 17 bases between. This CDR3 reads CASSLEGPSESSYNEQFF. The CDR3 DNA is TGTGCCAGCAGCTTAGAAGGGCCTAGCGAGAGTTCCTACAATGAGCAGTTCTTC. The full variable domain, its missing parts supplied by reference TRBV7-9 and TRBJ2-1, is DTGVSQNPRHKITKRGQNVTFRCDPISEHNRLYWYRQTLGQGPEFLTYFQNEAQLEKSRLLSDRFSAERPKGSFSTLEIQRTEQGDSAMYLCASSLEGPSESSYNEQFFGPGTRLTVL.

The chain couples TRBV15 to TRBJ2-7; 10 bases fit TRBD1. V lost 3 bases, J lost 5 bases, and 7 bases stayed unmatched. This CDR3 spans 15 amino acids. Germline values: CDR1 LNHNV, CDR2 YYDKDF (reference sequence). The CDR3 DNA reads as TGTGCCACCAGCAGGTGGGACAGGGGATCGAACGAGCAGTACTTC. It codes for CATSRWDRGSNEQYF.

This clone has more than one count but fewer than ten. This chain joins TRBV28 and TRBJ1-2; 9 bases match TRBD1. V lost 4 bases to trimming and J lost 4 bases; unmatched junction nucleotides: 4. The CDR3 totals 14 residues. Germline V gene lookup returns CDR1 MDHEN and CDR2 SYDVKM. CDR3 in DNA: TGTGCCAGCAGTTCGGGACAGGGTGTCTATGGCTACACCTTC. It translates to CASSSGQGVYGYTF.

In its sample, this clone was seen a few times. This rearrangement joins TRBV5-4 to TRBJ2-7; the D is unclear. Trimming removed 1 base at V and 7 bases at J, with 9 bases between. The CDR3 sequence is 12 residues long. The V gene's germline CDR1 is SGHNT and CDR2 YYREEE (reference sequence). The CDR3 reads CASSLHRREQYF. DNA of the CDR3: TGTGCCAGCAGCTTGCACCGCCGAGAGCAGTACTTC.

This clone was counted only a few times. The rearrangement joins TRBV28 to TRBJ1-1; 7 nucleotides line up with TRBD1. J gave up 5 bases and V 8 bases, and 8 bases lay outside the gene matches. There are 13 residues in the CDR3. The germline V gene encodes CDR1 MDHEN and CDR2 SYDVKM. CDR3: CASGQGEGTEAFF. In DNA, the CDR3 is TGTGCCAGCGGTCAGGGGGAGGGAACTGAAGCTTTCTTT.

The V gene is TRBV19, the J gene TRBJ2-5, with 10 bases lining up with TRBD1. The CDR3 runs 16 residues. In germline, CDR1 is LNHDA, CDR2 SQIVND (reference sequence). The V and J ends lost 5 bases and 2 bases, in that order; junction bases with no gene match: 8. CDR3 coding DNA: TGTGCCAGTAGTTACCTGCGGACAGGGGGGCAAGAGACCCAGTACTTC. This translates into CASSYLRTGGQETQYF.

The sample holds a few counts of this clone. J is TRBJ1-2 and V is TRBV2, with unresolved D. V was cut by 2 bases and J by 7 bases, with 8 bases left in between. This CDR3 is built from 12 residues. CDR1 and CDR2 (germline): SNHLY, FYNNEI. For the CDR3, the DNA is TGTGCCAGCAGTGAACGACCCGGTGGCTACACCTTC. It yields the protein CASSERPGGYTF.

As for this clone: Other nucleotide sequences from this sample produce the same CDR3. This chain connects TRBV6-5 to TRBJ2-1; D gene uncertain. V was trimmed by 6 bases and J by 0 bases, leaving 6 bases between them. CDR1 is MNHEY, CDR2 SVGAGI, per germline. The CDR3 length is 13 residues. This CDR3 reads CASRLDSYNEQFF. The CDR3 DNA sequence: TGTGCCAGCAGGCTGGACTCCTACAATGAGCAGTTCTTC.

In DNA form, the CDR3 reads TGTGCCAGCAGGAGGATTGGAGCAACTAATGAAAAACTGTTTTTT. The encoded protein is CASRRIGATNEKLFF. This chain uses TRBV2 with TRBJ1-4; D is unclear. Trimming removed 6 bases at V and 0 bases at J, with 11 bases between. Germline CDR1 and CDR2: SNHLY and FYNNEI. This CDR3 has 15 amino acids.

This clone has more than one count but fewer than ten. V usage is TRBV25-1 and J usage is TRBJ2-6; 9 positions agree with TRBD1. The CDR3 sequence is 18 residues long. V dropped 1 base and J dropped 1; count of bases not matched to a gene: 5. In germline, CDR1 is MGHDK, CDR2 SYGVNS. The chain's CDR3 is CASSEWGDRASGANVLTF. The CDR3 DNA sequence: TGTGCCAGCAGTGAATGGGGGGACAGGGCATCTGGGGCCAACGTCCTGACTTTC.

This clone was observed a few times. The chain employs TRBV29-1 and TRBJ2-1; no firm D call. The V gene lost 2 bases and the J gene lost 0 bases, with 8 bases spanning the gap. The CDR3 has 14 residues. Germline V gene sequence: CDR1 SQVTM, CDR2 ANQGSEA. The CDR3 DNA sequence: TGCAGCGTTGAACCGGCAAGCTCCTACAATGAGCAGTTCTTC. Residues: CSVEPASSYNEQFF.

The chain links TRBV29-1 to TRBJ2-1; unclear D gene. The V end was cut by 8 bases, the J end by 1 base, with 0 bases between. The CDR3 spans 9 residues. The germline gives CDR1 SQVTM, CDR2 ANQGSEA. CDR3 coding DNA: TGCAGCTCCTACAATGAGCAGTTCTTC. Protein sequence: CSSYNEQFF.

CDR3 nucleotide sequence: TGTGCCAGCAGCCAAGACTGGACAGGGAAAGTGGTCGGGGAGCTGTTTTTT. Protein sequence: CASSQDWTGKVVGELFF. The V and J genes are TRBV14 and TRBJ2-2; TRBD1 matches 8 bases. Germline trimming cut 0 bases from V and 7 bases from J; bases unmatched to any gene: 10. The CDR3 has 17 residues. Germline V gives CDR1 SGHDN, CDR2 FVKESK.

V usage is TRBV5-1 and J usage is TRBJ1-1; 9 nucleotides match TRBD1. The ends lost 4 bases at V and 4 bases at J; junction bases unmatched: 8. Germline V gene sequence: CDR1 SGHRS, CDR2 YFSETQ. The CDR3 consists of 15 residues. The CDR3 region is CASSPTGGRSTEAFF. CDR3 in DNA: TGCGCCAGCAGCCCAACAGGGGGCCGGAGCACTGAAGCTTTCTTT.

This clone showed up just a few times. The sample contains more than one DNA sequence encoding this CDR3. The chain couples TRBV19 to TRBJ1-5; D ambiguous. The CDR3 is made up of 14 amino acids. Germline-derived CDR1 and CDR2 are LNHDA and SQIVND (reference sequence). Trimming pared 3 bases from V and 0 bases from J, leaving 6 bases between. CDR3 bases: TGTGCCAGTAGTATTAGGGATAGCAATCAGCCCCAGCATTTT. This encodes CASSIRDSNQPQHF.

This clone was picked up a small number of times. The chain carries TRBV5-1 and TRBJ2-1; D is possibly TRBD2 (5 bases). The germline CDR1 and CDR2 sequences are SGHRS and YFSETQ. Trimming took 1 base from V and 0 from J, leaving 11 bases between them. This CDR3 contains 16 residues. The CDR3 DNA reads TGCGCCAGCAGCTTGTTTCCGGGAACCTCCTACAATGAGCAGTTCTTC. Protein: CASSLFPGTSYNEQFF.

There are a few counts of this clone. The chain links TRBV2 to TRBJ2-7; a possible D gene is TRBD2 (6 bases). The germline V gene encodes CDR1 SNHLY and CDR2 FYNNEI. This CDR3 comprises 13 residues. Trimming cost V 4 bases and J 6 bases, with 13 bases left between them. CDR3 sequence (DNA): TGTGCCAGCAGTGCTAGCGCTTGGGGCGAGCAGTACTTC. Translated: CASSASAWGEQYF. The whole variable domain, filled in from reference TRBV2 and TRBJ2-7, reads EPEVTQTPSHQVTQMGQEVILRCVPISNHLYFYWYRQILGQKVEFLVSFYNNEISEKSEIFDDQFSVERPDGSNFTLKIRSTKLEDSAMYFCASSASAWGEQYFGPGTRLTVT.

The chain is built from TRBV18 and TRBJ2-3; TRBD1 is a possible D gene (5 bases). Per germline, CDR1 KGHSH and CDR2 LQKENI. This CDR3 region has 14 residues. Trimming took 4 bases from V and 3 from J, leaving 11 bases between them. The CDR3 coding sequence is TGTGCCAGCTCACGGAGCCCAGGGACAGATACGCAGTATTTT. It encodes CASSRSPGTDTQYF. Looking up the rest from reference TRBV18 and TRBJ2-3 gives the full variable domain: NAGVMQNPRHLVRRRGQEARLRCSPMKGHSHVYWYRQLPEEGLKFMVYLQKENIIDESGMPKERFSAEFPKEGPSILRIQQVVRGDSAAYFCASSRSPGTDTQYFGPGTRLTVL.